A single sample is the source of the 29 T cell receptor beta chains below, sequenced in a study of blood T cell repertoires in COVID-19. The data were produced by immunoSEQ multiplex PCR, yet TCRdb's version contains in-frame clones alone and is incomplete. The table shows some 320,000 clones, with approximately 81% occurring only once. Material: PBMCs or T cells enriched from blood (not recorded which). All receptors derive from a woman between 25 and 40 years old who had been exposed to COVID-19.

The V call is TRBV28, the J call TRBJ2-3; perhaps TRBD2 as D (6 bases). The CDR3 covers 17 residues. Germline CDR1 reads MDHEN; CDR2 reads SYDVKM. Trimming removed 2 bases at V and 2 bases at J, with 17 bases between. CDR3 sequence (DNA): TGTGCCAGCAGTTTACCCCGACTAGGCGTTTCCACAGATACGCAGTATTTT. It specifies CASSLPRLGVSTDTQYF. The full variable domain, in which reference TRBV28 and TRBJ2-3 provide the parts outside the CDR3, is DVKVTQSSRYLVKRTGEKVFLECVQDMDHENMFWYRQDPGLGLRLIYFSYDVKMKEKGDIPEGYSVSREKKERFSLILESASTNQTSMYLCASSLPRLGVSTDTQYFGPGTRLTVL.

The J gene is TRBJ2-5, the V gene TRBV9, with TRBD2 identical over 11 bases. The CDR3 is 17 residues long. Trimming removed 0 bases from V and 2 bases from J; junction bases left unmatched: 6. Per the germline V gene, CDR1 is SGDLS and CDR2 is YYNGEE. The CDR3 nucleotides are TGTGCCAGCAGCGTAGGAGTAGCGGGAGGGCCGCAAGAGACCCAGTACTTC. The encoded protein is CASSVGVAGGPQETQYF. Filled out from reference TRBV9 and TRBJ2-5, the complete variable domain reads DSGVTQTPKHLITATGQRVTLRCSPRSGDLSVYWYQQSLDQGLQFLIQYYNGEERAKGNILERFSAQQFPDLHSELNLSSLELGDSALYFCASSVGVAGGPQETQYFGPGTRLLVL.

The chain is built from TRBV6-2 or TRBV6-3 and TRBJ1-4; perhaps TRBD1 as D (6 bases). The germline V and J ends were trimmed by 0 bases and 10 bases, with 18 bases remaining between them. CDR1 is MNHEY and CDR2 is SVGEGT in the germline V gene. CDR3 size: 16 residues. This CDR3 reads CASSYSATGPPAKLFF. In nucleotides, the CDR3 is TGTGCCAGCAGTTACTCCGCAACAGGGCCCCCTGCAAAACTGTTTTTT.

This clone appeared a few times. The J gene is TRBJ1-4, the V gene TRBV7-2, with D tentatively TRBD1 (6 bases). Germline V lookup: CDR1 SGHTA, CDR2 FQGNSA. The CDR3 totals 14 residues. Trimming stripped 6 bases from V and 0 bases from J, with 8 bases between. The CDR3 here is CASRTGATNEKLFF. The CDR3, as DNA: TGTGCCAGCAGGACAGGCGCAACTAATGAAAAACTGTTTTTT.

The rearrangement joins TRBV28 to TRBJ2-3; TRBD2 might be the D (6 bases). Looked up from germline, CDR1 is MDHEN and CDR2 is SYDVKM. This CDR3 region has 20 residues. Trimming removed 4 bases at V and 2 bases at J, with 28 bases between. CDR3 DNA: TGTGCCAGCAGTTCAAGATCCACCCCCTATAGCGGACTAACCACAGATACGCAGTATTTT. This sequence encodes CASSSRSTPYSGLTTDTQYF.

The chain recombines TRBV2 with TRBJ2-3; maybe TRBD2 (5 bases). Between the trimmed V and J ends, which lost 10 bases and 5 bases, there was a span of 13 bases. The CDR3 contains 12 residues. Germline V gives CDR1 SNHLY, CDR2 FYNNEI. In nucleotides, the CDR3 is TGTGCCACGGGATTTAGTAGAGATACGCAGTATTTT. This sequence encodes CATGFSRDTQYF. Together with reference TRBV2 and TRBJ2-3, the CDR3 gives the full variable domain: EPEVTQTPSHQVTQMGQEVILRCVPISNHLYFYWYRQILGQKVEFLVSFYNNEISEKSEIFDDQFSVERPDGSNFTLKIRSTKLEDSAMYFCATGFSRDTQYFGPGTRLTVL.

The rearrangement links TRBV18 to TRBJ1-1; D perhaps matches TRBD1 (5 bases). Germline V CDR1 and CDR2: KGHSH, LQKENI. V was clipped by 4 bases and J by 5 bases, with 17 bases between them. The CDR3 is 15 amino acids. The DNA for the CDR3 is TGTGCCAGCTCACTGGGAGGTGGGGGTCGAACTGAAGCTTTCTTT. Amino acid sequence: CASSLGGGGRTEAFF.

With respect to this clone: Additional DNA sequences in this sample encode the identical CDR3. V is TRBV5-1 and J is TRBJ2-3; TRBD2 aligns across 8 bases. The CDR3 consists of 15 residues. With 2 bases clipped from V and 0 bases from J, the junction kept 2 bases outside the gene matches. CDR1 is SGHRS and CDR2 is YFSETQ in the germline V gene. The CDR3 is CASSLAGVSTDTQYF. As DNA, the CDR3 is TGCGCCAGCAGCTTAGCGGGAGTGAGCACAGATACGCAGTATTTT.

The chain employs TRBV7-8 and TRBJ1-4; 8 nucleotides align to TRBD1. The CDR3 runs to 14 residues. The ends lost 5 bases at V and 7 bases at J; junction bases unmatched: 6. Germline CDR1 SGHVS, CDR2 FQNEAQ. This chain's CDR3 is CASSPGTGSEKLFF. DNA for the CDR3: TGTGCCAGCAGCCCAGGGACAGGCAGTGAAAAACTGTTTTTT.

The chain uses TRBV6-1 and TRBJ1-1; D is unclear. Germline V gives CDR1 MNHNS, CDR2 SASEGT. This CDR3 is 14 amino acids long. Trimming shortened V by 2 bases and J by 1 base, and 8 bases separated the two germline ends. The CDR3 loop is CASSERRGNTEAFF. CDR3 coding DNA: TGTGCCAGCAGTGAACGACGGGGGAACACTGAAGCTTTCTTT.

This clone was detected only once. The gene calls are TRBV7-8 and TRBJ2-1; 11 bases line up with TRBD2. The trim removed 1 base at V and 5 bases at J, leaving 13 bases unmatched. The CDR3 extends over 19 amino acids. The germline V gene has CDR1 SGHVS and CDR2 FQNEAQ. CDR3 residues: CASSLGISGGAGNHNEQFF. In nucleotides, the CDR3 is TGTGCCAGCAGCTTAGGGATTAGCGGGGGGGCTGGGAACCACAATGAGCAGTTCTTC.

The V call is TRBV6-7, the J call TRBJ1-3; TRBD1 matches 7 bases. TRBV6-7 is identified as an open reading frame with a role that is uncertain. This CDR3 is 16 amino acids long. J lost 1 base, V lost 11 bases, and 14 bases had no gene match. CDR3 in amino acids: CARLEKGGASGNTIYF. DNA for the CDR3: TGTGCCCGATTGGAGAAAGGGGGCGCATCTGGAAACACCATATATTTT.

The genes are TRBV6-2 or TRBV6-3 and TRBJ2-7; TRBD2 aligns across 15 bases. CDR1 is MNHEY, CDR2 SVGEGT, per germline. The trim removed 0 bases at V and 4 bases at J, leaving 7 bases unmatched. The CDR3 is 18 residues long. The CDR3 nucleotides are TGTGCCAGCAGTTACTCCACCGGGACTAGCGGGGGGCTGTACGAGCAGTACTTC. This codes for CASSYSTGTSGGLYEQYF.

The CDR3 loop is CASSSQGRRTEAFF. CDR3 bases: TGTGCCAGCAGTTCTCAGGGGCGAAGGACTGAAGCTTTCTTT. The chain couples TRBV28 to TRBJ1-1, with a tentative D call TRBD1 (6 bases). The germline V gene has CDR1 MDHEN and CDR2 SYDVKM. The CDR3 runs 14 residues. V was pared by 4 bases and J by 5 bases, with 14 bases between. The full variable domain, completed using reference TRBV28 and TRBJ1-1, is DVKVTQSSRYLVKRTGEKVFLECVQDMDHENMFWYRQDPGLGLRLIYFSYDVKMKEKGDIPEGYSVSREKKERFSLILESASTNQTSMYLCASSSQGRRTEAFFGQGTRLTVV.

The chain has TRBV7-9 and TRBJ1-1; a weak D match, TRBD1 (6 bases). Germline V CDR1 and CDR2: SEHNR, FQNEAQ (reference sequence). The CDR3 has 14 amino acids. V dropped 4 bases and J dropped 3 bases, with 12 bases sitting between them. CDR3 sequence reads: CASSSRGWDTEAFF. The CDR3 nucleotides read TGTGCCAGCAGCTCCAGGGGTTGGGACACTGAAGCTTTCTTT.

The chain uses TRBV5-1 and TRBJ1-5, with D perhaps matching TRBD1 (5 bases). Per the germline V gene, CDR1 is SGHRS and CDR2 is YFSETQ. The CDR3 extends over 13 amino acids. V was trimmed by 3 bases and J by 6 bases, leaving 10 bases between them. CDR3 DNA: TGCGCCAGCAGCTACGGGCAGGGTCAGCCCCAGCATTTT. Its translation: CASSYGQGQPQHF.

The chain joins TRBV6-2 or TRBV6-3 to TRBJ2-3; 8 bases fit TRBD1. CDR3 length: 18 amino acids. CDR1 MNHEY and CDR2 SVGEGT come from the germline V gene. With 2 bases clipped from V and 0 bases from J, the junction kept 10 bases outside the gene matches. The CDR3 DNA reads as TGTGCCAGCAGTTACCACACCGGGACAGGCAGTAGCACAGATACGCAGTATTTT. Protein: CASSYHTGTGSSTDTQYF.

J is TRBJ2-7 and V is TRBV5-1, with 7 bases that match TRBD1. V was clipped by 7 bases and J by 3 bases; unmatched bases: 13. This CDR3 is built from 15 residues. Germline V gene lookup returns CDR1 SGHRS and CDR2 YFSETQ. The CDR3 DNA reads TGCGCCAGCGCTATTTACAGGGGATTACGCTACGAGCAGTACTTC. Translating it yields CASAIYRGLRYEQYF.

CDR3 residues: CASSQDLRGTDTQYF. The CDR3 DNA follows: TGCGCCAGCAGCCAAGATCTGAGGGGCACAGATACGCAGTATTTT. The chain recombines TRBV4-3 with TRBJ2-3, with a weak D call TRBD2 (5 bases). V was cut by 0 bases and J by 1 base, with 8 bases left in between. The CDR3 loop spans 15 amino acids. Germline CDR1 reads LGHNA; CDR2 reads YSLEER.

This chain connects TRBV7-6 to TRBJ1-4; D is ambiguous. Trimming shortened V by 0 bases and J by 0 bases, and 11 bases separated the two germline ends. Germline V gives CDR1 SGHVS, CDR2 FNYEAQ. This CDR3 comprises 17 residues. The CDR3 reads CASSLAGGAATNEKLFF. As DNA, the CDR3 is TGTGCCAGCAGCTTAGCGGGAGGAGCTGCAACTAATGAAAAACTGTTTTTT.

The rearrangement joins TRBV5-1 to TRBJ2-7; 7 nucleotides match TRBD2. The CDR3 totals 15 residues. Germline trimming cut 0 bases from V and 0 bases from J; bases unmatched to any gene: 3. Germline V gives CDR1 SGHRS, CDR2 YFSETQ. Here the CDR3 DNA reads TGCGCCAGCAGCTTGGCTACTAGCGTCTCCTACGAGCAGTACTTC. Amino acid sequence: CASSLATSVSYEQYF. Full variable domain (remainder filled in from reference TRBV5-1 and TRBJ2-7): KAGVTQTPRYLIKTRGQQVTLSCSPISGHRSVSWYQQTPGQGLQFLFEYFSETQRNKGNFPGRFSGRQFSNSRSEMNVSTLELGDSALYLCASSLATSVSYEQYFGPGTRLTVT.

This rearrangement joins TRBV19 to TRBJ1-6, with 8 bases identical to TRBD1. The CDR3 consists of 17 residues. The J segment lost 7 bases and the V segment lost 5 bases, leaving 13 bases of the junction unmatched. Germline-derived CDR1 and CDR2 are LNHDA and SQIVND (reference sequence). CDR3 residues: CASSPRRQGTLNSPLHF. CDR3 coding DNA: TGTGCCAGTAGTCCACGTCGACAGGGGACATTGAATTCACCCCTCCACTTT. Based on the CDR3 plus reference TRBV19 and TRBJ1-6, the full variable domain is DGGITQSPKYLFRKEGQNVTLSCEQNLNHDAMYWYRQDPGQGLRLIYYSQIVNDFQKGDIAEGYSVSREKKESFPLTVTSAQKNPTAFYLCASSPRRQGTLNSPLHFGNGTRLTVT.

The chain couples TRBV24-1 to TRBJ2-3, with TRBD1 matching over 8 bases. CDR3 size: 16 residues. The germline CDR1 and CDR2 sequences are KGHDR and SFDVKD. V lost 4 bases, J lost 4 bases, and 9 bases stayed unmatched. The CDR3, as DNA: TGTGCCACCAGTGAGCCTACAGGGGGAAAGGCAGATACGCAGTATTTT. Protein product: CATSEPTGGKADTQYF.

The rearrangement links TRBV7-9 to TRBJ2-5; the match to TRBD1 covers 8 bases. The CDR3 has 12 residues. The germline gives CDR1 SEHNR, CDR2 FQNEAQ (reference sequence). Unmatched junction bases numbered 6, after V lost 11 bases and J lost 4 bases. The CDR3 bases are TGTGCCGGCGACAGGGGAGGAGAGACCCAGTACTTC. It encodes CAGDRGGETQYF.

The chain couples TRBV19 to TRBJ1-1; the D is unclear. Germline values: CDR1 LNHDA, CDR2 SQIVND (reference sequence). This CDR3 spans 14 amino acids. Between the trimmed V and J ends, which lost 2 bases and 1 base, there was a span of 8 bases. The CDR3 sequence is CASSIRQENTEAFF. CDR3 nucleotide sequence: TGTGCCAGTAGTATACGGCAGGAGAACACTGAAGCTTTCTTT.

V usage is TRBV6-5 and J usage is TRBJ2-7, with 7 bases aligning to TRBD2. The CDR3 length is 15 residues. Looked up from germline, CDR1 is MNHEY and CDR2 is SVGAGI. The junction had 11 bases not matched to a gene; V was cut back by 2 bases and J by 7 bases. The DNA for the CDR3 is TGTGCCAGCAGTTACGGGAGGGCAGCACCTTCAGAGCAGTACTTC. Protein sequence: CASSYGRAAPSEQYF.

The rearrangement joins TRBV6-5 to TRBJ2-3; D is perhaps TRBD1 (6 bases). Trimming cost V 10 bases and J 4 bases, with 18 bases left between them. Germline V gives CDR1 MNHEY, CDR2 SVGAGI. The CDR3 has 14 amino acids. The CDR3 coding sequence is TGTGCCACCCTGGACAGCTTCGGGGCAGATACGCAGTATTTT. It specifies CATLDSFGADTQYF.

J is TRBJ1-5 and V is TRBV28; 9 nucleotides line up with TRBD1. With 6 bases clipped from V and 6 bases from J, the junction kept 9 bases outside the gene matches. In germline, CDR1 is MDHEN, CDR2 SYDVKM. The CDR3 runs 15 residues. The CDR3 DNA reads as TGTGCCAGCAGCGTTGACGGGACAGGGTCTCAGCCCCAGCATTTT. As protein: CASSVDGTGSQPQHF.

This clone was seen only once. This rearrangement joins TRBV5-1 to TRBJ2-5; 8 positions match TRBD1. This CDR3 has 15 residues. CDR1 is SGHRS, CDR2 YFSETQ, per germline. After removal of 4 bases from V and 5 bases from J, the junction contained 10 bases not matched to a gene. Written as DNA, the CDR3 is TGCGCCAGCAGCCTCTGGACAGGGAGGATGGAGACCCAGTACTTC. Amino acid sequence: CASSLWTGRMETQYF.